The 2 T cell receptor beta chains below come from one sample, sequenced in a study of regulatory T cells in long-lasting Graves disease. Researchers made TCR beta libraries by using iRepertoire HTBI primers and running Arm-PCR on CDR3 regions. TCRdb re-analysed the multiplex PCR reads in MiXCR, keeping a single row per CDR3 protein. The sample yields 350,000 to 450,000 distinct CDR3 sequences, about 16% seen once. Described time point: newly diagnosed GD, antithyroid drugs for less than 3 months. Generation of the TCR library employed RNA extracted from PBMCs. These sequences were also reported in another study, on T cells in Graves' hyperthyroidism and ophthalmopathy.

This material consisted of peripheral blood mononuclear cells (PBMCs), taken at new diagnosis, from a patient treated with antithyroid drugs. These receptor sequences come from a woman aged 30 to 39 with Graves disease.

This clonotype came up many times. This chain connects TRBV20-1 to TRBJ2-4; TRBD2 agrees at 13 bases. The CDR3 is 15 amino acids. The germline V gene encodes CDR1 DFQATT and CDR2 SNEGSKA (reference sequence). V lost 5 bases and J lost 1; bases outside the gene matches: 2. The CDR3, as DNA: TGCAGTGCTGAGACTAGCGGGAGGGCCAAAAACATTCAGTACTTC. Translating it yields CSAETSGRAKNIQYF.

The V gene is TRBV29-1, the J gene TRBJ1-1; D may be TRBD1 (6 bases). CDR3 length: 13 amino acids. The V end lost 6 bases, the J end lost 4 bases, and 15 bases lay between the germline ends. The germline V gene has CDR1 SQVTM and CDR2 ANQGSEA. In DNA, the CDR3 is TGCAGCGTGGTGCGGGGGGCAGCCACTGAAGCTTTCTTT. Protein sequence: CSVVRGAATEAFF.